What follows is one TCR beta chain and its context. Profiling relied on immunoSEQ multiplex PCR, and the TCRdb table lists in-frame clones only, not all of them. The sample lists roughly 200,000 clones, more than 75% seen once, with roughly 8.6% in the top ten. The CDR3 contains 18 residues. The trim removed 2 bases at V and 1 base at J, leaving 13 bases unmatched. Germline V gene lookup returns CDR1 GTSNPN and CDR2 SVGIG (reference sequence). This specimen belongs to a study of blood T cell repertoires in COVID-19. Study details: Italy, Spain and the United States were the sources of the convalescent and acute COVID-19 samples.

Sequencing was performed on peripheral blood. The sequence was obtained from a woman between 50 and 59 years old with active or convalescent COVID-19. The rearrangement uses TRBV30 and TRBJ2-3, with TRBD2 matching 9 bases. The DNA of the CDR3 is TGTGCCTGGAGTCCGATGGGCGGGGGGGCTGTCGGCACAGATACGCAGTATTTT. Translating gives CAWSPMGGGAVGTDTQYF. Full variable domain (missing parts from reference TRBV30 and TRBJ2-3): SQTIHQWPATLVQPVGSPLSLECTVEGTSNPNLYWYRQAAGRGLQLLFYSVGIGQISSEVPQNLSASRPQDRQFILSSKKLLLSDSGFYLCAWSPMGGGAVGTDTQYFGPGTRLTVL.